Listed below are T cell receptor beta chains from one sample, sequenced in a study of prognosis after radiotherapy for stage I lung cancer. TCRdb re-analysed the multiplex PCR reads in MiXCR, keeping a single row per CDR3 protein. The top ten clones hold approximately 60% of a sample with some 25,000 distinct CDR3 sequences, approximately 35% of them seen once. Here the sequenced sample was PBMCs, taken before or after stereotactic body radiation therapy (not recorded which). These receptor sequences come from a donor aged 50 or older with non-small cell lung cancer. The CDR3 runs from the conserved cysteine through the conserved F or W. Fields, in order: J gene, D gene, clone size, V gene, CDR3 protein, CDR3 DNA. The D gene is left open where the match is weak. Rows give clone size only sometimes, using once, few, many, or a class for an expanded clone.

TRBJ1-1 | . | . | TRBV19 | CASGGIEAFF | TGTGCCAGTGGGGGCATCGAAGCTTTCTTT
TRBJ1-1 | . | . | TRBV6-9 | CASSSSPGGTEALF | TGTGCCAGCAGTTCCAGCCCGGGGGGGACCGAAGCTTTATTT
TRBJ1-2 | . | . | TRBV29-1 | CSVGGYTF | TGCAGCGTGGGAGGCTACACCTTC
TRBJ2-4 | . | many | TRBV7-2 | CASSLARVDIQYF | TGTGCCAGCAGCTTAGCCAGGGTAGACATTCAGTACTTC
TRBJ2-1 | . | many | TRBV11-2 | CASSFQSGEYNEQFF | TGTGCCAGCAGCTTTCAGTCGGGAGAATACAATGAGCAGTTCTTC
TRBJ1-2 | TRBD1 | many | TRBV7-6 | CASRERQGFGGYTF | TGTGCCAGCAGGGAAAGACAGGGTTTTGGGGGCTACACCTTC
TRBJ1-3 | TRBD1 | many | TRBV7-3 | CASSQNTGAGNTIYF | TGTGCCAGCAGCCAAAATACAGGGGCTGGAAACACCATATATTTT
TRBJ2-1 | TRBD2 | many | TRBV3-1 | CASSQDRLAGFDEQFF | TGTGCCAGCAGCCAAGATCGGCTAGCGGGATTCGATGAGCAGTTCTTC
TRBJ2-3 | . | many | TRBV2 | CAQRQDLADTQYF | TGTGCCCAGCGTCAAGATTTGGCAGATACGCAGTATTTT
TRBJ2-7 | TRBD2 | many | TRBV15 | CATSNKRETVYEQYF | TGTGCCACCAGCAACAAGCGGGAGACGGTGTACGAGCAGTACTTC
TRBJ1-5 | . | many | TRBV7-2 | CASSLAGGSNQPQHF | TGTGCCAGCAGCTTAGCGGGAGGGAGCAATCAGCCCCAGCATTTT
TRBJ1-3 | . | . | TRBV11-3 | CASRETGLFSGNTIYF | TGTGCCAGCAGGGAGACGGGCCTCTTCTCTGGAAACACCATATATTTT
TRBJ2-7 | . | many | TRBV7-9 | CASSYPGGGGDHYEQYF | TGTGCCAGCAGCTACCCCGGGGGTGGCGGGGACCACTACGAGCAGTACTTC
TRBJ2-7 | . | . | TRBV7-9 | CASDAVSPYEQYF | TGTGCCAGCGATGCAGTCAGTCCCTACGAGCAGTACTTC
TRBJ2-7 | . | many | TRBV27 | CASSSSGVITTYEQYF | TGTGCCAGCAGTAGTAGTGGGGTTATCACAACCTACGAGCAGTACTTC
TRBJ1-5 | . | . | TRBV12-3/TRBV12-4 | CASTNQGETQHF | TGTGCCAGCACCAATCAAGGGGAGACCCAGCATTTT
TRBJ1-2 | . | . | TRBV6-5 | CASSSSYRDYGYTF | TGTGCCAGCAGTTCAAGTTATAGGGACTATGGCTACACCTTC